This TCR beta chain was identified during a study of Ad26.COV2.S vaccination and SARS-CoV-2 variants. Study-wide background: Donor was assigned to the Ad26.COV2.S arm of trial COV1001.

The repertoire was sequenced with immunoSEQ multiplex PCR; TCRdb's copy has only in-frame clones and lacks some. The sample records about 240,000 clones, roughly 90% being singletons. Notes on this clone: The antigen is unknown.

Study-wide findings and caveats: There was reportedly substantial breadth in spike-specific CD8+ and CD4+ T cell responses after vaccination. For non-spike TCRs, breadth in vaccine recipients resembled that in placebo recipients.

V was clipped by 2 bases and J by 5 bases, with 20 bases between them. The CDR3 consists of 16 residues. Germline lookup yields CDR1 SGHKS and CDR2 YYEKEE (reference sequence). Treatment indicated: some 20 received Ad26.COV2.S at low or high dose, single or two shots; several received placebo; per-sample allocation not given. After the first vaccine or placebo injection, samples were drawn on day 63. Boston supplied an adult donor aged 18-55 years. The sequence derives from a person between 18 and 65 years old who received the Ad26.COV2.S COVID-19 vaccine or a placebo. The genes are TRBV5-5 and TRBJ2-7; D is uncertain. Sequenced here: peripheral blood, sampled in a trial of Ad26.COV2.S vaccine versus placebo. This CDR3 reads CASSFGPLLPRDEQYF. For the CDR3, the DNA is TGTGCCAGCAGCTTTGGACCCCTCTTGCCGCGCGACGAGCAGTACTTC. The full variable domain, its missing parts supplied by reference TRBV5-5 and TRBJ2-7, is DAGVTQSPTHLIKTRGQQVTLRCSPISGHKSVSWYQQVLGQGPQFIFQYYEKEERGRGNFPDRFSARQFPNYSSELNVNALLLGDSALYLCASSFGPLLPRDEQYFGPGTRLTVT.